These T cell receptor beta chains were read from a single sample in a study of blood T cells in healthy people across ages. TCRdb re-derived calls from the 5' RACE reads in MiXCR, one entry per CDR3 protein. The sample carries about 1.1 million distinct CDR3 sequences, about two fifths recorded once. The source material was blood. All receptors come from a man aged 18 to 29 in good health. The CDR3 runs from the conserved cysteine through the conserved F or W. A D gene is named only where the DNA matches it firmly. Where a row states a size, it is once, few, many or the class of an expanded clone; other rows omit it.

j_call v_call d_call clone_size cdr3_aa cdr3_nt
TRBJ2-7 TRBV7-2 . few CASSLRSSDSAETYEQYF TGTGCCAGCAGCTTACGAAGTTCTGACAGCGCCGAGACCTACGAGCAGTACTTC
TRBJ2-1 TRBV5-5 . . CASSLVPVLADNEQFF TGTGCCAGCAGCTTGGTCCCGGTACTTGCCGACAATGAGCAGTTCTTC
TRBJ1-6 TRBV7-2 . . CASSTLTDYNSPLHF TGTGCCAGCAGCACCCTGACGGACTATAATTCACCCCTCCACTTT
TRBJ1-6 TRBV9 . . CASSVEGGLNSPLHF TGTGCCAGCAGCGTCGAGGGTGGGCTCAATTCACCCCTCCACTTT
TRBJ1-1 TRBV14 TRBD1 . CASSQFRGQPNTEAFF TGTGCCAGCAGCCAATTTAGGGGACAGCCGAACACTGAAGCTTTCTTT
TRBJ1-2 TRBV7-6 . . CASSLGVGRLPYGYTF TGTGCCAGCAGCCTTGGGGTAGGACGTCTCCCCTATGGCTACACCTTC
TRBJ2-1 TRBV20-1 . . CSAKKDIDLYNEQFF TGCAGTGCAAAAAAGGACATCGACCTCTACAATGAGCAGTTCTTC
TRBJ1-2 TRBV12-3/TRBV12-4 . few CASSLGTGLFSRGYTF TGTGCCAGCAGTTTAGGCACAGGGCTTTTTTCCCGTGGCTACACCTTC
TRBJ2-1 TRBV27 . . CASSGPGGRTASYNEQFF TGTGCCAGCAGTGGTCCTGGGGGTCGGACCGCGTCCTACAATGAGCAGTTCTTC
TRBJ1-1 TRBV29-1 TRBD1 few CSVEGLGQGVGTEAFF TGCAGCGTTGAAGGTTTGGGACAGGGAGTGGGCACTGAAGCTTTCTTT
TRBJ1-6 TRBV7-9 . few CASSPNSYNSPLHF TGTGCCAGCAGCCCGAACTCCTATAATTCACCCCTCCACTTT
TRBJ1-2 TRBV27 TRBD1 . CASSSHRGPNYGYTF TGTGCCAGCAGTTCACACAGGGGGCCGAACTATGGCTACACCTTC
TRBJ1-1 TRBV12-3/TRBV12-4 TRBD1 few CASSDRGRGTEAFF TGTGCCAGCAGTGACAGGGGGCGCGGTACTGAAGCTTTCTTT
TRBJ2-7 TRBV20-1 TRBD1 . CSARDGDRVDEQYF TGCAGTGCTAGAGATGGTGACAGGGTCGACGAGCAGTACTTC
TRBJ1-1 TRBV3-1 . . CASSPRVTNTEAFF TGTGCCAGCAGCCCCCGCGTCACGAACACTGAAGCTTTCTTT
TRBJ2-7 TRBV29-1 TRBD1 many CSVGTGVYYEQYF TGCAGCGTTGGAACAGGGGTCTACTACGAGCAGTACTTC
TRBJ1-2 TRBV20-1 . . CSAPKAGDYGYTF TGCAGTGCTCCAAAGGCAGGGGACTATGGCTACACCTTC
TRBJ2-5 TRBV12-3/TRBV12-4 TRBD1 . CASSQMGTARETQYF TGTGCCAGCAGTCAAATGGGGACAGCTCGGGAGACCCAGTACTTC
TRBJ2-3 TRBV4-1 TRBD2 few CASSQVEGLAGGQYF TGCGCCAGCAGCCAAGTTGAGGGACTAGCGGGGGGGCAGTATTTT
TRBJ2-3 TRBV6-5 TRBD1 . CASSYGGTGPSTDTQYF TGTGCCAGCAGTTACGGGGGGACAGGTCCTAGCACAGATACGCAGTATTTT
TRBJ1-2 TRBV2 . once CASRGGSRVVYTF TGTGCCAGCAGAGGGGGGAGTAGGGTTGTCTACACCTTC
TRBJ2-5 TRBV7-2 . . CASSFRRGPLEQYF TGTGCCAGCAGCTTTAGAAGGGGACCTTTGGAGCAGTACTTC
TRBJ2-1 TRBV20-1 . many CSAHPGTGRYNEQFF TGCAGTGCTCACCCCGGGACTGGGAGGTACAATGAGCAGTTCTTC
TRBJ2-5 TRBV6-2/TRBV6-3 . . CASSSTRGQETQYF TGTGCCAGCAGTTCTACACGCGGCCAAGAGACCCAGTACTTC
TRBJ2-1 TRBV12-3/TRBV12-4 . . CASSLDSLFSYNEQFF TGTGCCAGCAGTTTGGACAGCCTCTTCTCCTACAATGAGCAGTTCTTC
TRBJ1-2 TRBV27 . many CASSQGPFYGYTF TGTGCCAGCAGTCAGGGACCTTTCTATGGCTACACCTTC
TRBJ2-1 TRBV4-3 . . CASSQDPQASHNEQFF TGCGCCAGCAGCCAAGATCCACAGGCCTCCCACAATGAGCAGTTCTTC
TRBJ2-1 TRBV6-5 . few CASSYSNPVDVEQFF TGTGCCAGCAGTTACTCAAACCCGGTGGACGTTGAGCAGTTCTTC
TRBJ1-1 TRBV6-6 . . CASSYSAQRGGFEAFF TGTGCCAGCAGTTACTCCGCCCAGAGGGGAGGTTTTGAAGCTTTCTTT
TRBJ1-1 TRBV3-1 . . CASSHGPTTEAFF TGTGCCAGCAGCCATGGCCCAACGACTGAAGCTTTCTTT
TRBJ2-5 TRBV2 . . CATSREYNEQYF TGTGCCACAAGTAGGGAGTACAATGAGCAGTACTTC
TRBJ1-1 TRBV20-1 . . CSAEGVVNTEAFF TGCAGTGCTGAGGGGGTCGTGAACACTGAAGCTTTCTTT
TRBJ2-1 TRBV27 . few CASSLNGLSSYNEQFF TGTGCCAGCAGTTTAAATGGACTTAGCTCCTACAATGAGCAGTTCTTC
TRBJ1-2 TRBV13 TRBD1 few CASSGLTGGYGYTF TGTGCCAGCAGCGGACTAACAGGGGGCTATGGCTACACCTTC
TRBJ2-1 TRBV19 . . CASSIGRANEQFF TGTGCCAGTAGTATTGGTAGGGCCAATGAGCAGTTCTTC
TRBJ2-3 TRBV7-3 . . CASSISGPHTDTQYF TGTGCCAGCAGCATCTCCGGACCCCACACAGATACGCAGTATTTT
TRBJ1-5 TRBV28 . few CASIYRRDNQPQHF TGTGCCAGCATCTACAGGAGAGACAATCAGCCCCAGCATTTT
TRBJ2-3 TRBV12-3/TRBV12-4 . few CASLGDRGRRDTQYF TGTGCCAGCTTAGGGGACCGGGGTAGGAGGGATACGCAGTATTTT
TRBJ2-7 TRBV14 . . CASHRRVPYEQYF TGTGCCAGCCACCGCAGGGTACCCTACGAGCAGTACTTC
TRBJ1-1 TRBV19 . . CASSEPPQRAFF TGTGCCAGTAGCGAACCCCCCCAGCGGGCTTTCTTT
TRBJ1-6 TRBV19 TRBD1 . CASTAGTDDNSPLHF TGTGCCAGTACCGCCGGGACAGACGATAATTCACCCCTCCACTTT
TRBJ2-3 TRBV10-3 TRBD2 . CAISKASGGTDITDTQYF TGTGCCATCAGTAAAGCTAGCGGGGGGACCGACATCACAGATACGCAGTATTTT
TRBJ2-3 TRBV27 . few CASSFLRSDTQYF TGTGCCAGCAGTTTCCTAAGATCAGATACGCAGTATTTT
TRBJ2-1 TRBV27 . many CASSLKDLDYNEQFF TGTGCCAGCAGTTTAAAGGACCTTGATTACAATGAGCAGTTCTTC
TRBJ2-1 TRBV24-1 TRBD2 . CATSDSRRLANEQFF TGTGCCACCAGTGATTCTCGGAGACTAGCCAATGAGCAGTTCTTC
TRBJ1-3 TRBV20-1 . . CSARDAGSENTIYF TGCAGTGCTAGAGATGCAGGATCCGAAAACACCATATATTTT